This T cell receptor (beta chain) was retrieved from a study of blood T cell repertoires in COVID-19. Profiled with immunoSEQ multiplex PCR; TCRdb holds only in-frame clones, not every one. In the table there are around 170,000 clones, around 84% of which are singletons. This clone has just a few counts. Germline lookup yields CDR1 SNHLY and CDR2 FYNNEI. This CDR3 spans 14 amino acids. The ends were cut back, 7 bases at V and 3 bases at J, with 15 bases in the middle. This receptor was obtained from a man aged 30 to 39 with active or convalescent COVID-19. The V call is TRBV2, the J call TRBJ1-2, with D perhaps TRBD1 (5 bases). The source material was peripheral blood. The CDR3 reads CASTIGAGYYGYTF. The CDR3 nucleotides are TGTGCCAGCACTATTGGGGCAGGCTACTATGGCTACACCTTC. Using reference TRBV2 and TRBJ1-2 for the parts outside the CDR3, the full variable domain is EPEVTQTPSHQVTQMGQEVILRCVPISNHLYFYWYRQILGQKVEFLVSFYNNEISEKSEIFDDQFSVERPDGSNFTLKIRSTKLEDSAMYFCASTIGAGYYGYTFGSGTRLTVV.